Listed below are T cell receptor beta chains from one sample, sequenced in a study of blood T cell repertoires in COVID-19. TCRdb's table, derived via immunoSEQ multiplex PCR, lists solely in-frame clones and lacks some. The sample shows 250,000 to 300,000 clones, about 73% of them seen only once. Sample: peripheral blood. These receptors all stem from a woman older than 75 with acute or convalescent COVID-19. Both conserved end residues are part of each CDR3. The order of the fields is clone size, V gene, D gene, J gene, CDR3 protein, CDR3 DNA. A D gene is named only where the DNA matches it firmly. Some rows have no size entry. The others give once, few or many, or a class for an expanded clone.

>.|TRBV27|TRBD1|TRBJ1-2
CASSLARGRNGYTF
TGTGCCAGCAGTTTAGCCAGGGGGCGGAATGGCTACACCTTC
>.|TRBV2|.|TRBJ1-2
CASSEARGYTF
TGTGCCAGCAGTGAAGCGCGGGGCTACACCTTC
>once|TRBV19|TRBD1|TRBJ1-5
CASSIGQGASNQPQHF
TGTGCCAGTAGTATAGGACAGGGGGCAAGCAATCAGCCCCAGCATTTT
>.|TRBV11-2|.|TRBJ1-4
CASSPSGSYEKLFF
TGTGCCAGCAGCCCCAGCGGCAGTTATGAAAAACTGTTTTTT
>few|TRBV2|TRBD1|TRBJ1-1
CASRGTGGFTEAFF
TGTGCCAGCAGGGGGACAGGGGGCTTCACTGAAGCTTTCTTT
>.|TRBV3-1/TRBV3-2|TRBD1|TRBJ2-7
CASSPTGQSSYEQYF
TGTGCCAGCAGCCCGACGGGACAGTCCTCCTACGAGCAGTACTTC
>.|TRBV2|.|TRBJ2-1
CASSEGGILYNEQFF
TGTGCCAGCAGTGAGGGCGGGATATTATACAATGAGCAGTTCTTC
>once|TRBV30|.|TRBJ2-2
CAWKRGGNTGELFF
TGTGCCTGGAAACGGGGAGGGAACACCGGGGAGCTGTTTTTT
>once|TRBV28|.|TRBJ1-3
CASSLGGIRGPGNTIYF
TGTGCCAGCAGCTTAGGTGGGATCAGGGGCCCTGGAAACACCATATATTTT
>once|TRBV7-2|.|TRBJ2-3
CASSLTVRDTQYF
TGTGCCAGCAGCTTAACGGTGCGGGATACGCAGTATTTT
>.|TRBV6-5|.|TRBJ1-1
CASSYSDSGMNTEAFF
TGTGCCAGCAGTTACTCGGATTCGGGTATGAACACTGAAGCTTTCTTT
>.|TRBV3-1/TRBV3-2|TRBD2|TRBJ2-1
CASSQDQTSLNEQFF
TGTGCCAGCAGCCAAGATCAGACTAGCCTAAATGAGCAGTTCTTC
>.|TRBV6-5|TRBD1|TRBJ1-6
CASSYLQGANSPLHF
TGTGCCAGCAGTTATTTACAGGGGGCGAATTCACCCCTCCACTTT
>.|TRBV27|.|TRBJ1-1
CASSPLGEGNTEAFF
TGTGCCAGCAGCCCTCTAGGGGAAGGGAACACTGAAGCTTTCTTT
>.|TRBV7-2|.|TRBJ2-3
CASSPDGGTDTQYF
TGTGCCAGCAGTCCGGACGGGGGCACAGATACGCAGTATTTT
>.|TRBV4-1|TRBD1|TRBJ2-7
CASSHPTGSSYEQYF
TGCGCCAGCAGCCATCCGACAGGGTCCTCCTACGAGCAGTACTTC
>.|TRBV28|TRBD1|TRBJ1-3
CASSIRTGAGNTIYF
TGTGCCAGCAGTATCAGGACAGGGGCTGGAAACACCATATATTTT
>few|TRBV20-1|TRBD2|TRBJ2-3
CSASVLAGDTDTQYF
TGCAGTGCAAGTGTCCTAGCGGGGGACACAGATACGCAGTATTTT
>.|TRBV4-1|.|TRBJ2-3
CASSQGGDSITDTQYF
TGCGCCAGCAGCCAAGGGGGGGATAGTATCACAGATACGCAGTATTTT
>.|TRBV28|TRBD1|TRBJ1-2
CASSPEGRGLSYGYTF
TGTGCCAGCAGTCCTGAGGGCAGGGGGCTTAGTTATGGCTACACCTTC
>.|TRBV29-1|.|TRBJ1-2
CSVEGSGLHGYTF
TGCAGCGTTGAGGGTTCGGGGTTGCATGGCTACACCTTC
>.|TRBV5-4|TRBD1|TRBJ2-3
CASSLGGQAYTDTQYF
TGTGCCAGCAGCTTGGGGGGACAGGCATACACAGATACGCAGTATTTT
>.|TRBV4-1|.|TRBJ2-4
CASSQIFRLAGAKNIQYF
TGCGCCAGCAGCCAAATCTTCCGCCTGGCGGGGGCCAAAAACATTCAGTACTTC
>.|TRBV5-1|TRBD1|TRBJ2-7
CASSSGQGAYEQYF
TGCGCCAGCAGCTCGGGACAGGGGGCCTACGAGCAGTACTTC
>.|TRBV5-6|.|TRBJ2-1
CASSDWRYNEQFF
TGTGCCAGCAGCGATTGGAGGTACAATGAGCAGTTCTTC
>.|TRBV2|TRBD1|TRBJ2-7
CASWYGQGRGEQYF
TGTGCCAGCTGGTACGGACAGGGTCGGGGCGAGCAGTACTTC
>.|TRBV2|TRBD1|TRBJ1-4
CASTGQGRANEKLFF
TGTGCCAGCACCGGACAGGGTCGAGCTAATGAAAAACTGTTTTTT
>.|TRBV2|.|TRBJ2-5
CASSERVGVQETQYF
TGTGCCAGCAGTGAACGGGTCGGGGTCCAAGAGACCCAGTACTTC
>.|TRBV6-6|TRBD1|TRBJ1-4
CASRPVNRGTNEKLFF
TGTGCCAGCAGGCCTGTTAACAGGGGAACTAATGAAAAACTGTTTTTT
>.|TRBV6-4|TRBD1|TRBJ1-4
CAKTGRIEKLFF
TGTGCCAAGACAGGGAGGATCGAAAAACTGTTTTTT
>.|TRBV29-1|TRBD1|TRBJ2-1
CSVRPGTGTRSYNEQFF
TGCAGCGTCCGCCCGGGGACAGGCACCCGCTCCTACAATGAGCAGTTCTTC
>.|TRBV7-2|.|TRBJ1-2
CASSLDATAPYGYTF
TGTGCCAGCAGCTTAGATGCCACAGCACCCTATGGCTACACCTTC
>.|TRBV7-8|.|TRBJ1-2
CASSRAVGGYTF
TGTGCCAGCAGCCGGGCAGTCGGGGGCTACACCTTC
>.|TRBV5-1|.|TRBJ2-2
CASSLGLGQRRILNTGELFF
TGCGCCAGCAGCTTGGGATTAGGCCAGCGGCGAATACTAAACACCGGGGAGCTGTTTTTT
>.|TRBV21-1|.|TRBJ2-1
CASSIPPDRRPGNEQFF
TGTGCCAGCAGTATCCCTCCCGACAGGAGGCCGGGCAATGAGCAGTTCTTC
>.|TRBV21-1|.|TRBJ2-3
CASSKGVPGLAGVKTDTQYF
TGTGCCAGCAGCAAAGGGGTCCCGGGACTAGCGGGAGTGAAGACAGATACGCAGTATTTT
>.|TRBV7-9|.|TRBJ1-5
CASSPGTRNQPQHF
TGTGCCAGCAGCCCGGGGACACGCAATCAGCCCCAGCATTTT
>.|TRBV5-8|TRBD1|TRBJ1-1
CASSRLGQGGTEAFF
TGTGCCAGCAGCCGATTAGGACAGGGCGGCACTGAAGCTTTCTTT
>.|TRBV6-2/TRBV6-3|TRBD1|TRBJ1-5
CASSSIGTGGNFQPQHF
TGTGCCAGCAGTTCAATCGGGACAGGGGGCAATTTTCAGCCCCAGCATTTT
>.|TRBV28|TRBD1|TRBJ1-1
CASSSAGTGRRTEAFF
TGTGCCAGCAGTTCCGCCGGGACAGGGCGTCGAACTGAAGCTTTCTTT
>.|TRBV4-3|.|TRBJ1-6
CASSQDYGAGLNSPLHF
TGCGCCAGCAGCCAAGATTATGGGGCAGGCCTAAATTCACCCCTCCACTTT
>.|TRBV23-1|.|TRBJ1-2
CASSRPGQRGSWYTF
TGCGCCAGCAGCCGCCCCGGACAGCGCGGATCATGGTACACCTTC
>few|TRBV6-5|TRBD2|TRBJ2-1
CASSFFWGEGPNEQFF
TGTGCCAGCAGTTTCTTCTGGGGGGAGGGCCCCAATGAGCAGTTCTTC
>.|TRBV9|.|TRBJ1-3
CASSVDAAGSNRNTIYF
TGTGCCAGCAGCGTAGACGCAGCGGGCAGCAACAGAAACACCATATATTTT
>.|TRBV7-9|TRBD1|TRBJ1-4
CASSLGQGGKNEKLFF
TGTGCCAGCAGCTTAGGACAGGGTGGGAAGAATGAAAAACTGTTTTTT
>.|TRBV7-9|.|TRBJ2-3
CASSLEGTGLTDTQYF
TGTGCCAGCAGCTTAGAGGGGACGGGACTCACAGATACGCAGTATTTT
>.|TRBV2|.|TRBJ2-1
CASSELSGSYNEQFF
TGTGCCAGCAGTGAATTGTCGGGATCCTACAATGAGCAGTTCTTC
>.|TRBV5-4|TRBD1|TRBJ1-2
CASSLGRDRDDGHTF
TGTGCCAGCAGCTTGGGGCGGGACAGGGATGACGGCCACACCTTC
>.|TRBV27|.|TRBJ1-2
CASSPGRDGYGYTF
TGTGCCAGCAGCCCGGGAAGGGATGGCTATGGCTACACCTTC
>once|TRBV2|.|TRBJ2-1
CASKAGSYNEQFF
TGTGCCAGCAAAGCGGGTTCCTACAATGAGCAGTTCTTC
>.|TRBV12-3/TRBV12-4|.|TRBJ1-2
CASRRGNYGYTF
TGTGCCAGTCGTAGGGGTAACTATGGCTACACCTTC
>.|TRBV4-3|.|TRBJ1-6
CASSQVIEESPLHF
TGCGCCAGCAGCCAAGTTATAGAAGAATCACCCCTCCACTTT
>once|TRBV2|.|TRBJ2-1
CASSMRLNPFYNEQFF
TGTGCCAGCAGCATGCGACTGAATCCGTTCTACAATGAGCAGTTCTTC
>.|TRBV9|.|TRBJ1-4
CASSVATSATNEKLFF
TGTGCCAGCAGCGTAGCTACCTCGGCAACTAATGAAAAACTGTTTTTT
>.|TRBV6-4|TRBD2|TRBJ2-1
CASSPGTSGTGEQFF
TGTGCCAGCAGTCCCGGGACTAGCGGGACGGGGGAGCAGTTCTTC
>.|TRBV5-5|TRBD1|TRBJ2-2
CASSPDRVRTGELFF
TGTGCCAGCAGCCCGGACAGGGTCAGGACCGGGGAGCTGTTTTTT
>.|TRBV30|.|TRBJ2-2
CAWSLHIGAGELFF
TGTGCCTGGAGTCTTCATATAGGGGCCGGGGAGCTGTTTTTT
>.|TRBV5-6|TRBD1|TRBJ1-2
CASSLRQGGNYGYTF
TGTGCCAGCAGCTTAAGACAGGGAGGTAACTATGGCTACACCTTC
>few|TRBV29-1|TRBD2|TRBJ2-3
CSVDSGGVGDTQYF
TGCAGCGTTGATAGCGGGGGGGTTGGAGATACGCAGTATTTT